Listed below are T cell receptor beta chains from one sample, sequenced in a study of T cell responses to AZD1222 COVID-19 vaccine. The protocol was immunoSEQ multiplex PCR, while the TCRdb copy is restricted to in-frame clones and leaves out a portion. The sample shows 120,000 to 150,000 clones, about 93% of them seen only once. Sequenced here: peripheral blood, sampled on day 0 of MenACWY control vaccination. The origin of the receptors is an adult in good health. CDR3s leave out the opening cysteine and the closing phenylalanine or tryptophan. Size is stated for part of the rows, as once, few or many counts, or as a class when the clone is expanded.

>-|TRBJ2-7|TRBV18
ASSQRTDLSEQY
>once|TRBJ2-6|TRBV27
ASSLSGTGYSGANVLT
>-|TRBJ2-3|TRBV14
ASSQAQGGTDTQY
>-|TRBJ2-7|TRBV3-1/TRBV3-2
ASSQIPPRGSRSYEQY
>-|TRBJ1-4|TRBV4-1
ASSQGPRAAAEKLF
>-|TRBJ2-5|TRBV6-1
ASSESQETQY
>-|TRBJ2-5|TRBV7-6
ASSLGPGQETQY
>-|TRBJ1-3|TRBV29-1
SVVGPNSGNTIY
>-|TRBJ2-7|TRBV7-2
ASSSRGSYEQY
>-|TRBJ2-5|TRBV13
ASSFSGGPVETQY
>-|TRBJ2-1|TRBV28
ASSLYGGRSDNEQF
>-|TRBJ1-1|TRBV5-1
ASNRDQGGLSEAF
>-|TRBJ2-7|TRBV7-2
ASSLGLAGGGEQY
>-|TRBJ2-2|TRBV5-4
ASSLEGRRVGGELF